This passage covers 28 T cell receptor beta chains from one sample sequenced in a study of early T cells in non-severe SARS-CoV-2 infection. TCRdb reanalysed the 5' RACE reads using MiXCR and keeps one entry per CDR3 protein. This sample carries about 71,000 distinct CDR3 sequences, 9.5% to 15% of them seen once, and the ten largest clones take 2.5% to 3.5%. The material was whole blood, obtained at baseline. The receptors were sampled from an adult who was a healthcare worker with PCR-confirmed SARS-CoV-2 infection or an uninfected control (not recorded which).

The CDR3 is CASSFSGTDTQYF. Written as DNA, the CDR3 is TGCGCCAGCAGCTTCTCGGGCACAGATACGCAGTATTTT. The rearrangement links TRBV5-1 to TRBJ2-3; D remains unclear. The CDR3 has 13 amino acids. With 2 bases removed from V and 1 base from J, the gap between germline ends came to 5 bases. CDR1 and CDR2 from the germline V gene are SGHRS and YFSETQ.

The V call is TRBV27, the J call TRBJ1-5, with D uncertain. CDR3 size: 13 residues. The germline V and J ends were trimmed by 2 bases and 7 bases, with 9 bases remaining between them. Germline V gene lookup returns CDR1 MNHEY and CDR2 SMNVEV (reference sequence). As DNA, the CDR3 is TGTGCCAGCAGTTTAGAGCTGGGACAGCCCCAGCATTTT. Protein: CASSLELGQPQHF.

The chain employs TRBV5-1 and TRBJ2-7; 7 nucleotides match TRBD1. Germline V lookup: CDR1 SGHRS, CDR2 YFSETQ. The CDR3 contains 13 residues. Trimming at V came to 5 bases and at J to 5 bases, leaving 7 bases not matched to a gene. CDR3 nucleotide sequence: TGCGCCAGCAGACTAGGACAGGAGAACGAGCAGTACTTC. This codes for CASRLGQENEQYF.

This chain uses TRBV15 with TRBJ2-1; D may be TRBD2 (6 bases). The CDR3 covers 13 residues. Germline CDR1 is LNHNV and CDR2 is YYDKDF (reference sequence). V was cut by 9 bases and J by 5 bases, with 14 bases left in between. CDR3 coding DNA: TGTGCCACTGGCGAGTGGGAGGACAATGAGCAGTTCTTC. This gives the protein CATGEWEDNEQFF.

This clonotype was seen a single time. The rearrangement uses TRBV29-1 and TRBJ1-1; tentatively, D is TRBD1 (5 bases). CDR1 and CDR2 from the germline V gene are SQVTM and ANQGSEA. CDR3 length: 12 amino acids. The CDR3 DNA sequence: TGCACAACGGGACTTTTGAACACTGAAGCTTTCTTT. Its protein product is CTTGLLNTEAFF. The full variable domain, completed using reference TRBV29-1 and TRBJ1-1, is SAVISQKPSRDICQRGTSLTIQCQVDSQVTMMFWYRQQPGQSLTLIATANQGSEATYESGFVIDKFPISRPNLTFSTLTVSNMSPEDSSIYLCTTGLLNTEAFFGQGTRLTVV.

The chain joins TRBV6-1 to TRBJ2-1; tentatively, D is TRBD2 (6 bases). Trimming left V 7 bases short and J 15 bases short, with 16 bases between. Germline V CDR1 and CDR2: MNHNS, SASEGT. The CDR3 spans 11 residues. In DNA form, the CDR3 reads TGTGCCAGCACCAACCTGGGGGGACTGTTCTTC. Translated: CASTNLGGLFF.

This clonotype was counted at least ten times. The chain joins TRBV10-1 to TRBJ2-7; D call uncertain. Germline V gives CDR1 WNHNN, CDR2 SYGVQD (reference sequence). Trimming removed 0 bases from V and 2 bases from J, with 5 bases in between. The CDR3 is 13 residues long. CDR3 loop: CASSESGTYEQYF. The CDR3, as DNA: TGCGCCAGCAGTGAGTCGGGGACCTACGAGCAGTACTTC.

The J gene is TRBJ2-1, the V gene TRBV5-1; no firm D call. Trimming removed 0 bases from V and 1 base from J, with 8 bases in between. There are 15 residues in the CDR3. Per the germline V gene, CDR1 is SGHRS and CDR2 is YFSETQ. The CDR3 nucleotides read TGCGCCAGCAGCTTGGCCCAGCTATCCTACAATGAGCAGTTCTTC. Encoded protein: CASSLAQLSYNEQFF.

In its sample, this clonotype was seen a few times. The chain recombines TRBV27 with TRBJ2-7; 7 nucleotides align to TRBD1. This CDR3 is 13 amino acids long. The germline gives CDR1 MNHEY, CDR2 SMNVEV (reference sequence). The junction had 6 bases not matched to a gene; V was cut back by 5 bases and J by 5 bases. The CDR3 is CASSLQTGNEQYF. The CDR3 DNA follows: TGTGCCAGCAGTCTACAGACAGGGAACGAGCAGTACTTC.

The sample holds a few counts of this clonotype. This rearrangement joins TRBV18 to TRBJ2-5; D is ambiguous. The CDR3 consists of 11 residues. Germline V gene sequence: CDR1 KGHSH, CDR2 LQKENI. Trimming took 6 bases from V and 0 from J, leaving 2 bases between them. The CDR3 DNA is TGTGCCAGCTCCCACCAAGAGACCCAGTACTTC. This codes for CASSHQETQYF.

The rearrangement uses TRBV4-1 and TRBJ1-1, with TRBD1 matching over 7 bases. The CDR3 spans 14 residues. The ends lost 4 bases at V and 5 bases at J; junction bases unmatched: 7. Germline V gives CDR1 MGHRA, CDR2 YSYEKL. The CDR3 DNA sequence: TGCGCCAGCAGCCTAGTGACAGGGACTACTGAAGCTTTCTTT. Translating gives CASSLVTGTTEAFF.

A few counts support this clonotype. As DNA, the CDR3 is TGTGCCAGCAGCTTGACAGGGGGCTTCACCGGGGAGCTGTTTTTT. It yields the protein CASSLTGGFTGELFF. The chain couples TRBV7-2 to TRBJ2-2; 10 bases fit TRBD1. The CDR3 spans 15 residues. The J segment lost 4 bases and the V segment lost 3 bases, leaving 2 bases of the junction unmatched. Germline values: CDR1 SGHTA, CDR2 FQGNSA.

This clonotype was found a few times. The CDR3 here is CASSLDPRARVPTDTQYF. The CDR3 DNA is TGTGCCAGCAGCTTAGATCCCAGGGCGAGGGTACCAACAGATACGCAGTATTTT. The chain combines TRBV11-2 with TRBJ2-3; perhaps D is TRBD1 or TRBD2 (5 bases each). The germline gives CDR1 SGHAT, CDR2 FQNNGV. The CDR3 totals 18 residues. Trimming took off 0 bases at V and 3 bases at J, with 19 bases between the two ends.

This clonotype was observed at least ten times. The chain is built from TRBV7-8 and TRBJ2-7; 12 bases match TRBD2. With V trimmed by 4 bases and J by 5 bases, 6 bases remained unmatched. Germline V gene data show CDR1 as SGHVS and CDR2 as FQNEAQ. The CDR3 spans 15 residues. The CDR3 nucleotides are TGTGCCAGCAGCTATCTAGCGGGGGGGCCTCACGAGCAGTACTTC. Translation gives CASSYLAGGPHEQYF.

V is TRBV7-6 and J is TRBJ2-7, with 10 bases aligning to TRBD1. Germline-derived CDR1 and CDR2 are SGHVS and FNYEAQ. Trimming took 5 bases from V and 12 from J; bases not matched to a gene: 13. CDR3 length equals 14 residues. The CDR3, as DNA: TGTGCCAGCAGCCCCGGGACAGGGGCCTTTTTGTGGTACTTC. Residues: CASSPGTGAFLWYF.

This chain uses TRBV6-5 with TRBJ2-3; TRBD2 is a possible D gene (6 bases). The CDR3 consists of 15 residues. Germline-derived CDR1 and CDR2 are MNHEY and SVGAGI. V lost 2 bases to trimming and J lost 0 bases, with 9 bases between them. The CDR3: CASSYGGGSTDTQYF. CDR3 coding DNA: TGTGCCAGCAGTTACGGGGGAGGTAGCACAGATACGCAGTATTTT.

CDR3 sequence: CASSYSGGGSSYNSPLHF. DNA for the CDR3: TGTGCCAGCAGTTACTCGGGGGGCGGGAGCTCCTATAATTCACCCCTCCACTTT. The rearrangement joins TRBV6-6 to TRBJ1-6, with a tentative D call TRBD1 (6 bases). V lost 0 bases to trimming and J lost 0 bases, with 12 bases between them. The CDR3 contains 18 residues. From germline, CDR1 is MNHNY and CDR2 SVGAGI (reference sequence).

The table lists this clonotype with many counts. J is TRBJ1-2 and V is TRBV5-1, with TRBD1 matching 7 bases. Germline V lookup: CDR1 SGHRS, CDR2 YFSETQ. V shed 4 bases, J shed 9 bases, and the junction held 15 bases outside the gene matches. There are 15 residues in the CDR3. The DNA of the CDR3 is TGCGCCAGCAGCCAGGACAGGAACAACGTAGGGAGCTACACCTTC. Amino acids: CASSQDRNNVGSYTF.

The genes are TRBV2 and TRBJ1-4, with 7 bases fitting TRBD1. The CDR3 consists of 14 residues. Germline V gene sequence: CDR1 SNHLY, CDR2 FYNNEI. The V gene end was trimmed by 5 bases and the J gene end by 8 bases; junction bases not matched to a gene: 8. CDR3: CASSYRQGGEKLFF. DNA of the CDR3: TGTGCCAGCAGTTACAGACAGGGCGGGGAAAAACTGTTTTTT.

This chain links TRBV12-3 or TRBV12-4 with TRBJ1-3; TRBD1 is a possible D gene (5 bases). Trimming took off 7 bases at V and 6 bases at J, with 16 bases between the two ends. The CDR3 length is 14 residues. CDR3 coding DNA: TGTGCCAGCATCCACGGCGGGGCGGAAAACACCATATATTTT. Protein product: CASIHGGAENTIYF.

The chain employs TRBV28 and TRBJ1-3; D is perhaps TRBD1 (5 bases). CDR3 length equals 13 residues. Germline V lookup: CDR1 MDHEN, CDR2 SYDVKM. The V end was cut by 3 bases, the J end by 5 bases, with 8 bases between. CDR3 in DNA: TGTGCCAGCAGTTTCGAGGACAGAAACACCATATATTTT. Its protein product is CASSFEDRNTIYF.

The V call is TRBV29-1, the J call TRBJ2-7; a possible D gene is TRBD2 (5 bases). With 4 bases removed from V and 3 bases from J, the gap between germline ends came to 19 bases. Germline V lookup: CDR1 SQVTM, CDR2 ANQGSEA. There are 15 residues in the CDR3. CDR3 nucleotide sequence: TGCAGCGTTGGAGCTGGCCGCTCGGCGGGCTACGAGCAGTACTTC. This sequence encodes CSVGAGRSAGYEQYF.

The sample holds many counts of this clonotype. J is TRBJ2-1 and V is TRBV29-1; no clear D. CDR1 and CDR2 (germline): SQVTM, ANQGSEA. V shed 7 bases and J shed 2 bases, with 12 bases lying between them. This CDR3 contains 13 residues. As DNA, the CDR3 is TGCAGCGCCCCAGGTCGGGCCTACAATGAGCAGTTCTTC. Its translation: CSAPGRAYNEQFF.

This rearrangement joins TRBV3-1 to TRBJ1-1, with 8 bases aligning to TRBD1. The CDR3 loop spans 14 amino acids. The junction had 2 bases not matched to a gene; V was cut back by 4 bases and J by 1 base. In germline, CDR1 is LGHDT, CDR2 YNNKEL (reference sequence). This chain's CDR3 is CASSPGGWNTEAFF. Written as DNA, the CDR3 is TGTGCCAGCAGCCCAGGGGGCTGGAACACTGAAGCTTTCTTT.

This chain joins TRBV29-1 and TRBJ2-1; no reliable D call. V was trimmed by 6 bases and J by 8 bases, leaving 11 bases between them. This CDR3 is built from 11 residues. Germline V gene sequence: CDR1 SQVTM, CDR2 ANQGSEA. DNA of the CDR3: TGCAGCGTACAAGAACGCGATGAGCAGTTCTTC. It codes for CSVQERDEQFF.

This clonotype came up a few times. V is TRBV29-1 and J is TRBJ2-6; possible D gene TRBD1, 6 bases. Trimming removed 4 bases from V and 0 bases from J, with 13 bases in between. This CDR3 contains 16 residues. In germline, CDR1 is SQVTM, CDR2 ANQGSEA. CDR3 amino acids: CSVVYRESSGANVLTF. The CDR3 nucleotides are TGCAGCGTTGTTTACAGGGAAAGCTCTGGGGCCAACGTCCTGACTTTC.

CDR3 loop: CASSLNQGFEKLFF. CDR3 in DNA: TGTGCCAGCAGCCTTAACCAGGGATTTGAAAAACTGTTTTTT. V usage is TRBV28 and J usage is TRBJ1-4; D possibly corresponds to TRBD1 (5 bases). The CDR3 is 14 amino acids. Germline V gene lookup returns CDR1 MDHEN and CDR2 SYDVKM. V was shortened by 6 bases and J by 7 bases, with 15 bases between the two germline ends.

This chain joins TRBV20-1 and TRBJ2-3; 10 bases are shared with TRBD2. Germline V lookup: CDR1 DFQATT, CDR2 SNEGSKA (reference sequence). The CDR3 has 18 residues. With V trimmed by 0 bases and J by 7 bases, 16 bases remained unmatched. This chain's CDR3 is CSARDPSGGSGGRNTQYF. The DNA of the CDR3 is TGCAGTGCTAGAGATCCCTCAGGCGGTAGCGGGGGGCGGAATACGCAGTATTTT.